This TCR beta chain was found in a study of control samples from healthy donors and cancer patients. Sequencing used immunoSEQ multiplex PCR; TCRdb keeps in-frame clones, though not all of them. The sample carries some 160,000 clones, approximately 94% recorded once. The material sequenced was blood. This receptor was taken from a woman aged 35 to 49 in good health.

This CDR3 is CASSPDTGLSYEQYF. The CDR3 DNA is TGTGCCAGCAGCCCCGACACCGGGTTATCCTACGAGCAGTACTTC. The chain has TRBV9 and TRBJ2-7, with D unclear. Germline loops: CDR1 SGDLS, CDR2 YYNGEE. The CDR3 spans 15 residues. V shed 4 bases and J shed 1 base, with 15 bases lying between them. The complete variable domain, with remaining parts taken from reference TRBV9 and TRBJ2-7, reads DSGVTQTPKHLITATGQRVTLRCSPRSGDLSVYWYQQSLDQGLQFLIQYYNGEERAKGNILERFSAQQFPDLHSELNLSSLELGDSALYFCASSPDTGLSYEQYFGPGTRLTVT.